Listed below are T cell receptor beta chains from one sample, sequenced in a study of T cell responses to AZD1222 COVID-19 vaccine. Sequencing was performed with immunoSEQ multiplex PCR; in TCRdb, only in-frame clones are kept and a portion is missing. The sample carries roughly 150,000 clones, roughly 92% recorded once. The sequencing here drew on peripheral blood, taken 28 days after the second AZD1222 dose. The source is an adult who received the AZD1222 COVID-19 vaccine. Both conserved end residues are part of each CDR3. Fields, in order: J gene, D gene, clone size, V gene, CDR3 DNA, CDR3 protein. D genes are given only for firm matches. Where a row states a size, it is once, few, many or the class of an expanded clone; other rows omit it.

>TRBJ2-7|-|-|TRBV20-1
TGCAGTGCCCCGCTAGGGCTCGAGCAGTACTTC
CSAPLGLEQYF
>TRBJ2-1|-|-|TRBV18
TGTGCCAGCTCACCACTCCTGGACAGCAATAACAATGAGCAGTTCTTC
CASSPLLDSNNNEQFF
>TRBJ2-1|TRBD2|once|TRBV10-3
TGTGCCATCAGTGGAACCACTAGCGGGGGCTCCTACAATGAGCAGTTCTTC
CAISGTTSGGSYNEQFF
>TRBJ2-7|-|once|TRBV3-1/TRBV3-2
TGTGCCAGCAGCCAATATAGCGGTTTGCAGTACTTC
CASSQYSGLQYF
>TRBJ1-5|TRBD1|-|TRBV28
TGTGCCAGCAGTTTAAAAGTGTGGACAGGGCTTTCCAATCAGCCCCAGCATTTT
CASSLKVWTGLSNQPQHF
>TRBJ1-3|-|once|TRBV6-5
TGTGCCAGCGTCTCCTCTGGAAACACCATATATTTT
CASVSSGNTIYF
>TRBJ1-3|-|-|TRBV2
TGTGCCAGCAGTGATGTTCGCCACTCTGGAAACACCATATATTTT
CASSDVRHSGNTIYF
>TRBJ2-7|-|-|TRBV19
TGTGCCAGTAGCCCCGGGGTTTCCTACGAGCAGTACTTC
CASSPGVSYEQYF
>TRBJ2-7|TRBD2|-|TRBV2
TGTGCCAGCAGCCAAGTTCGTAGCGGGATAAAGTACGAGCAGTACTTC
CASSQVRSGIKYEQYF
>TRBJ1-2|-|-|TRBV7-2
TGTGCCAGCAGCACTGACCGGGCCTCGAAGGGCTACACCTTC
CASSTDRASKGYTF
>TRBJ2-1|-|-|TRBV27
TGTGCCAGCAGTCGTCAGAGCTCCTACAATGAGCAGTTCTTC
CASSRQSSYNEQFF
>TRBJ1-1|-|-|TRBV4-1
TGCGCCAGCAGCCAAGATCGAACCAAGGGCAGGGCCCCCAACACTGAAGCTTTCTTT
CASSQDRTKGRAPNTEAFF
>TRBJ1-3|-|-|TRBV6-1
TGTGCCAGCAGTGAACAGGGAAACACCATATATTTT
CASSEQGNTIYF
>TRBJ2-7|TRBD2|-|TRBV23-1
TGCGCCAGCAGTCAACACGACACGGCTCCTAGCGGGAGCGAGCAGTACTTC
CASSQHDTAPSGSEQYF
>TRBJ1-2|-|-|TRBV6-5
TGTGCCAGCGGCCCGCAGACGGGATATGGCTACACCTTC
CASGPQTGYGYTF
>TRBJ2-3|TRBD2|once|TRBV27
TGTGCCAGCAGTTTATATCCCTTTACTAGCGGGAGGGCCCCGGAATTCACAGATACGCAGTATTTT
CASSLYPFTSGRAPEFTDTQYF
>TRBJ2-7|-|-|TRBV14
TGTGCCAGCAGCCATCTACTCTACGAGCAGTACTTC
CASSHLLYEQYF
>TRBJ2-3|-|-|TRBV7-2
TGTGCCAGCAGCTCCTGGGATCCCGGAGATACGCAGTATTTT
CASSSWDPGDTQYF
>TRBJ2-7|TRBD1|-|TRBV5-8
TGTGCCAGCAGTTCGACAGGGAGTCAGCAGTACTTC
CASSSTGSQQYF
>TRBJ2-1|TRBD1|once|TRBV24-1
TGTGCCACCAGTGATGGAGGGAGGGGACAGGGGGAGCAGTTCTTC
CATSDGGRGQGEQFF
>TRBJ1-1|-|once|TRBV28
TGTGCCAGCAGGCAGGGAGGCACTGAAGCTTTCTTT
CASRQGGTEAFF
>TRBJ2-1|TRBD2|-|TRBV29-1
TGCAGCGTCGCGGGGGGCTCTAGCGGGACCGACAATGAGCAGTTCTTC
CSVAGGSSGTDNEQFF
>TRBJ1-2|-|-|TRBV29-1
TGCAGGAGCTGGACCTCACGACCGACCGGCTTC
CRSWTSRPTGF
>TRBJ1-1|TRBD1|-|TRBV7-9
TGTGCCAGCAGCAAGACACCTACAGGGGTTTTAAAGATGACTGAAGCTTTCTTT
CASSKTPTGVLKMTEAFF
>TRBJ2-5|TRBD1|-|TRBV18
TGTGCCAGCTCACCACAATCAGGACAGGGGGGCCAAGAGACCCAGTACTTC
CASSPQSGQGGQETQYF
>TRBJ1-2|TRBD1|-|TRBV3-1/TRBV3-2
TGTGCCAGCAGCCAAGACTTGGGACAGGGTACGGGGGGCTACACCTTC
CASSQDLGQGTGGYTF
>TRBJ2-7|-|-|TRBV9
TGTGCCAGCAGCCTAAGGGACACGAGCTCCTACGAGCAGTACTTC
CASSLRDTSSYEQYF
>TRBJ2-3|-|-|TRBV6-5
TGTGCCAGTTTAACAGGGGGGGGTACAGATACGCAGTATTTT
CASLTGGGTDTQYF
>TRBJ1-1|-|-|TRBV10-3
TGTGCCATCAGTGAGAGGGGAGGGGACACTGAAGCTTTCTTT
CAISERGGDTEAFF
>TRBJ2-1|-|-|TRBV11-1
TGTGCCAGCAGCAGGGAGCCGGGACGTTACAATGAGCAGTTCTTC
CASSREPGRYNEQFF
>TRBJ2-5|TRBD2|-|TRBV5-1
TGCGCCAGCAGCTTGGCCGGGACTAGCGGGGAGACCCAGTACTTC
CASSLAGTSGETQYF
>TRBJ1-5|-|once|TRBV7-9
TGTGCCAGCAGCCTCGGACAGAATAGCAATCAGCCCCAGCATTTT
CASSLGQNSNQPQHF
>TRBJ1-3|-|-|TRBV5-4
TGTGCCAGCAGCTCCGGGGCCACTGGAAACACCATATATTTT
CASSSGATGNTIYF
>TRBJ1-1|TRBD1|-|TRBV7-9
TGTGCCAGCAGCACCTTGACAGGGGGGAACACTGAAGCTTTCTTT
CASSTLTGGNTEAFF
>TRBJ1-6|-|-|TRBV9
TGTGCCAGCAGCCCTCCCGAGGGGGGAACCCTCCACTTT
CASSPPEGGTLHF
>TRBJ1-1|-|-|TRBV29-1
TGCAGCGTTGAACGGGGGACGAACACTGAAGCTTTCTTT
CSVERGTNTEAFF